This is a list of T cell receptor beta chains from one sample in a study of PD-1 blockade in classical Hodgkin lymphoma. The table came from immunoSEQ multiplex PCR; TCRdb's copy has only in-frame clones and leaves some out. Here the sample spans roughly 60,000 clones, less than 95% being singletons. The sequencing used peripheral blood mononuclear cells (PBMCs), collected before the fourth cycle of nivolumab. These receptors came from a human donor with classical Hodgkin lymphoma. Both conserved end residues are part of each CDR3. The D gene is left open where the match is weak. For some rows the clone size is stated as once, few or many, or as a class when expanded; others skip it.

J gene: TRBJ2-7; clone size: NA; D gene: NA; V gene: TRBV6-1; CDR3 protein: CASSERTIYEQYF; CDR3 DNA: TGTGCCAGCAGTGAACGGACCATCTACGAGCAGTACTTC
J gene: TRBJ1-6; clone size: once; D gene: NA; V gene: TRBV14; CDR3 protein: CASSHNKSRGESPLHF; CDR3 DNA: TGTGCCAGCAGCCATAATAAGAGCAGGGGTGAATCGCCCCTCCACTTT
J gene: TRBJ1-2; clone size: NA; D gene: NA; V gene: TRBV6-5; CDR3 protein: CASNRGGSSNYGYTF; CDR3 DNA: TGTGCCAGTAACCGAGGCGGATCCTCGAACTATGGCTACACCTTC
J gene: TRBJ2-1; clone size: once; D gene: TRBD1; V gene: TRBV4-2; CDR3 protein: CASSQAQGVINNEQFF; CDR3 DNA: TGTGCCAGCAGCCAAGCCCAGGGGGTTATTAATAATGAGCAGTTCTTC
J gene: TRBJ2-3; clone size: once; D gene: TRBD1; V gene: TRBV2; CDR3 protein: CASRDWYRGKYGDTQYF; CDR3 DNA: TGTGCCAGCCGGGATTGGTACAGGGGAAAGTACGGGGATACGCAGTATTTT
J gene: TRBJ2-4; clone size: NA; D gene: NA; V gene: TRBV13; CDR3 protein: CASSLGPYLVAKDIQYF; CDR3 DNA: TGTGCCAGCAGCTTAGGCCCCTATTTGGTAGCCAAAGACATTCAGTACTTC
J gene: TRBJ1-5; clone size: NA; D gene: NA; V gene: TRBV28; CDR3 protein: CASSLGQGSHQPQHF; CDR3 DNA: TGTGCCAGCAGTTTGGGGCAGGGTTCTCATCAGCCCCAGCATTTT
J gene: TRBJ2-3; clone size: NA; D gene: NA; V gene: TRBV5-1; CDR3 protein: CASTRGTGGPKDTQYF; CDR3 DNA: TGCGCCAGCACCCGAGGGACCGGGGGGCCCAAAGATACGCAGTATTTT
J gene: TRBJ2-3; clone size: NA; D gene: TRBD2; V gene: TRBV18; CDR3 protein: CASSPIAGADTQYF; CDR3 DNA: TGTGCCAGCTCACCAATAGCGGGTGCAGATACGCAGTATTTT
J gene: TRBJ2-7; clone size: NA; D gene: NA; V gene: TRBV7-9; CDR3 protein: CASSLAPGEQYF; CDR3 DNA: TGTGCCAGCAGCTTAGCCCCGGGAGAGCAGTACTTC
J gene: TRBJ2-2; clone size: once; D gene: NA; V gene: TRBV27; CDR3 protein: CASSLVGGPTGELFF; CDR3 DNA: TGTGCCAGCAGTTTAGTGGGGGGGCCCACCGGGGAGCTGTTTTTT
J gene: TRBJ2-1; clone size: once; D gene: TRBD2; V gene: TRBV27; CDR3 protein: CASSLSWRGVLNEQFF; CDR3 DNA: TGTGCCAGCAGTTTATCGTGGCGGGGGGTCCTCAATGAGCAGTTCTTC
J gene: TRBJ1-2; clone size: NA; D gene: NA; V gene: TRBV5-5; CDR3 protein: CASSFLRLPGTDNTF; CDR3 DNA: TGTGCCAGCAGCTTCTTGAGGCTGCCCGGGACCGATAACACCTTC
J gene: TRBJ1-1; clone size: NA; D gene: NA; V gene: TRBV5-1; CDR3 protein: CASSLRGYTEAFF; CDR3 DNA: TGCGCCAGCAGCTTGAGAGGGTACACTGAAGCTTTCTTT
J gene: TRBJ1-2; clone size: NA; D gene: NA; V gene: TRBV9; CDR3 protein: CASSLSGGYTF; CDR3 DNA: TGTGCCAGCAGCTTATCAGGAGGCTACACCTTC
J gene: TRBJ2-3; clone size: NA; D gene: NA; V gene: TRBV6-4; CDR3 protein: CASSDRDTQYF; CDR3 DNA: TGTGCCAGCAGTGATCGGGATACGCAGTATTTT
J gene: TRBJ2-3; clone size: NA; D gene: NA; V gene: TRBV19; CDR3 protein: CASSIRPRGAPGTQYF; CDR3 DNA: TGTGCCAGTAGTATCCGTCCGAGGGGGGCACCAGGTACGCAGTATTTT
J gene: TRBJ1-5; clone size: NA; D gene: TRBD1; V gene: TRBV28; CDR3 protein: CASSGDRVQPQHF; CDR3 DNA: TGTGCCAGCAGTGGGGACAGGGTTCAGCCCCAGCATTTT
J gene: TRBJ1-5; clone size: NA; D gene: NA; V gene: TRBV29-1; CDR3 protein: CSVGADLNQPQHF; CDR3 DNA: TGCAGCGTTGGGGCGGACTTAAATCAGCCCCAGCATTTT
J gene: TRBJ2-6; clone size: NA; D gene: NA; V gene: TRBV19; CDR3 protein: CASNTGSGANVLTF; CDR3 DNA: TGTGCCAGTAATACAGGGTCTGGGGCCAACGTCCTGACTTTC
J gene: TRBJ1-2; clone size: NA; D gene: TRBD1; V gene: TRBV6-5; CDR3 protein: CASSYGRGQGYTF; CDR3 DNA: TGTGCCAGCAGTTACGGAAGGGGGCAAGGCTACACCTTC
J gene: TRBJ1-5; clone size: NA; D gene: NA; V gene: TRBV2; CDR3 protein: CASSDITFHSNQPQHF; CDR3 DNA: TGTGCCAGCAGTGACATAACCTTCCATAGCAATCAGCCCCAGCATTTT
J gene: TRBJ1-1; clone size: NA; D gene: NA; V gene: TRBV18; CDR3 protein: CASSSGTANTEAFF; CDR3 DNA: TGTGCCAGCTCATCCGGGACGGCGAACACTGAAGCTTTCTTT
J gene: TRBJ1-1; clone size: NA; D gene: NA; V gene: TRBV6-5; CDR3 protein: CASSDWPDVEAFF; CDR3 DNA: TGTGCCAGCTCCGATTGGCCCGACGTTGAAGCTTTCTTT
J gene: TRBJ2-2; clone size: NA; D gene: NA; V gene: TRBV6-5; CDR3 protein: CASSYGVGTGELFF; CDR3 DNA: TGTGCCAGCAGTTACGGGGTGGGGACCGGGGAGCTGTTTTTT
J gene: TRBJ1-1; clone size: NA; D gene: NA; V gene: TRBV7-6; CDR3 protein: CASSLNLENTEAFF; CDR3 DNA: TGTGCCAGCAGCCTAAACCTGGAGAACACTGAAGCTTTCTTT
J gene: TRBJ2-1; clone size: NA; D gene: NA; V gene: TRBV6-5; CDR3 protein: CASSRSGGPNNEQFF; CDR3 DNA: TGTGCCAGCAGCCGTAGTGGGGGGCCTAACAATGAGCAGTTCTTC
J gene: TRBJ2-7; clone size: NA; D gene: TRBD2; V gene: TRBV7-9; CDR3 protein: CASSAGTSVYEQYF; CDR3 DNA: TGTGCCAGCAGCGCTGGGACTAGCGTGTACGAGCAGTACTTC
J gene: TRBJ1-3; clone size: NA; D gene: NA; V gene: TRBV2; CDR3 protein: CASSDIGTSPVDTIYF; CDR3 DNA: TGTGCCAGCAGTGATATTGGGACGTCTCCGGTGGACACCATATATTTT
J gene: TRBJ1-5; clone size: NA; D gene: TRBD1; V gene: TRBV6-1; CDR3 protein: CASSEDRGLGQPQHF; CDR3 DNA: TGTGCCAGCAGTGAAGACAGGGGTCTGGGGCAGCCCCAGCATTTT
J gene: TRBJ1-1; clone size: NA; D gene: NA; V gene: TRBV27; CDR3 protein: CASSSLKAIQGNTEAFF; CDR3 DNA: TGTGCCAGCAGTTCCCTTAAGGCAATCCAAGGGAACACTGAAGCTTTCTTT
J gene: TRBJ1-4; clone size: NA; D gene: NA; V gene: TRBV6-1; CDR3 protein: CASSAFDEKLFF; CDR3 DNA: TGTGCCAGCAGTGCCTTTGATGAAAAACTGTTTTTT
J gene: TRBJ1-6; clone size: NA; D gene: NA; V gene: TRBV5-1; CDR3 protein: CASSLVGTGSSYNSPLHF; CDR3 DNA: TGCGCCAGCAGCTTGGTTGGGACGGGGAGCTCCTATAATTCACCCCTCCACTTT
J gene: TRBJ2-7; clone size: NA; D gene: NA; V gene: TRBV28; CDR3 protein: CATTWEQGREQYF; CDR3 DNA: TGTGCCACCACATGGGAGCAGGGAAGGGAGCAGTACTTC
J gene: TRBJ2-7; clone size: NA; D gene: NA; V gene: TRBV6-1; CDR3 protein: CASSEAYRTVYEQYF; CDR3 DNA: TGTGCCAGCAGTGAAGCTTACCGGACAGTTTACGAGCAGTACTTC
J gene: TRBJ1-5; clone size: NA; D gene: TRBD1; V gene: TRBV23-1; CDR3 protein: CASAVGGQGGNVGASNQPQHF; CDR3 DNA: TGCGCCAGCGCCGTCGGGGGACAGGGAGGGAATGTAGGGGCTAGCAATCAGCCCCAGCATTTT
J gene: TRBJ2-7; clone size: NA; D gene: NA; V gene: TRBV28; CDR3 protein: CASRSNPGLQRGSYEQYF; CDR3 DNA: TGTGCCAGCAGGTCAAACCCGGGTCTTCAAAGGGGATCCTACGAGCAGTACTTC
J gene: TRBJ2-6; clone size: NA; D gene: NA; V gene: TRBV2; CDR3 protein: CASSDVSGANVLTF; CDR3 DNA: TGTGCCAGCAGTGATGTCTCTGGGGCCAACGTCCTGACTTTC
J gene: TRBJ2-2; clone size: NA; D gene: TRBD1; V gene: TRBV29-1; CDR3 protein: CSVYRDRAYTGELFF; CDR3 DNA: TGCAGCGTTTACCGGGACAGGGCTTACACCGGGGAGCTGTTTTTT
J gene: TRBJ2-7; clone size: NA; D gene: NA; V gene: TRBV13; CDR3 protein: CASSLGNGNTYEQYF; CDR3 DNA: TGTGCCAGCAGCTTAGGAAACGGGAACACCTACGAGCAGTACTTC
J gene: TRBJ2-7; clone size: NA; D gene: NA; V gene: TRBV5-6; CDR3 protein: CASSFGAYEQYF; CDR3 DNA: TGTGCCAGCAGCTTCGGGGCCTACGAGCAGTACTTC
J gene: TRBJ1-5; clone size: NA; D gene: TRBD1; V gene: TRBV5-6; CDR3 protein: CASSLNRGMSNQPQHF; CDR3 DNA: TGTGCCAGCAGCCTAAACAGGGGGATGAGCAATCAGCCCCAGCATTTT
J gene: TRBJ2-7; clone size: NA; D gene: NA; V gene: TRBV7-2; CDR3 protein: CASSLSAGMDEQYF; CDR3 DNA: TGTGCCAGCAGCTTAAGTGCGGGTATGGACGAGCAGTACTTC
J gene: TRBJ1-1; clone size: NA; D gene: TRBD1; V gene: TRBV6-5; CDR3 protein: CASSYSPNRGVAFF; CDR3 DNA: TGTGCCAGCAGTTACTCCCCTAACAGGGGAGTGGCTTTCTTT
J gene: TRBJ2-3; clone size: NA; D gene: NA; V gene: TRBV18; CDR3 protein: CASSPGTRLSDTQYF; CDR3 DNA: TGTGCCAGCTCGCCCGGGACGCGGCTTTCTGATACGCAGTATTTT
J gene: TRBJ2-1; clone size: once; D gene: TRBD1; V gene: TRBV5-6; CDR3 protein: CASSSLWDRGNEQFF; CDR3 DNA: TGTGCCAGCAGTTCCCTTTGGGACAGGGGCAATGAGCAGTTCTTC
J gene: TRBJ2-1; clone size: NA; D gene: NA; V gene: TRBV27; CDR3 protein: CASSLTSSLNEQFF; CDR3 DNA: TGTGCCAGCAGTCTAACCTCATCGTTGAATGAGCAGTTCTTC
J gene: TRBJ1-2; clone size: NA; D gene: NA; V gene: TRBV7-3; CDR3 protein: CASSLDFTDGYTF; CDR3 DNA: TGTGCCAGCAGCTTAGATTTTACCGATGGCTACACCTTC
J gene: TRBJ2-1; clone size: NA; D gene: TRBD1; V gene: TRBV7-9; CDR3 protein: CASSLKDRGNEQFF; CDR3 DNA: TGTGCCAGCAGCTTAAAGGACAGGGGGAATGAGCAGTTCTTC
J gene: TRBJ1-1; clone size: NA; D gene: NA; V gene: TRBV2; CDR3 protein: CASSEGGGGAFF; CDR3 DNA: TGTGCCAGCAGTGAGGGCGGTGGAGGAGCTTTCTTT
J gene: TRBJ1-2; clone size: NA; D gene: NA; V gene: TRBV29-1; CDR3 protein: CSVDGGKHYGYTF; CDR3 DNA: TGCAGCGTTGACGGGGGGAAACACTATGGCTACACCTTC
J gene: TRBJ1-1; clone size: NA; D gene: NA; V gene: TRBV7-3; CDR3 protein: CAGTNLTEAFF; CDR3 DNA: TGTGCCGGAACCAACCTCACTGAAGCTTTCTTT
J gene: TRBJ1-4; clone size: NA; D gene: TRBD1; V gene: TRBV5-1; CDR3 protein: CASSRDRGYEKLFF; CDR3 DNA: TGCGCCAGCAGCAGAGACAGGGGATATGAAAAACTGTTTTTT
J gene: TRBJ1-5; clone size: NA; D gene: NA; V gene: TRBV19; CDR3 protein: CASSRYRDQPQHF; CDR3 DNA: TGTGCCAGTAGTCGATACAGGGATCAGCCCCAGCATTTT
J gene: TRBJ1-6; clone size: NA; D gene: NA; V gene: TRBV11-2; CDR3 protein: CASSLIGGGSPLHF; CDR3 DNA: TGTGCCAGCAGCCTCATCGGGGGCGGATCACCCCTCCACTTT
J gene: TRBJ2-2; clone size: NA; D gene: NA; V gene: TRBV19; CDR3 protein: CASSWTLFTGELFF; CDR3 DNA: TGTGCCAGTAGTTGGACATTATTTACCGGGGAGCTGTTTTTT
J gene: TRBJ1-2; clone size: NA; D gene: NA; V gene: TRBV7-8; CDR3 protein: CASSLGSGAFSTF; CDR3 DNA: TGTGCCAGCAGCTTAGGATCTGGTGCTTTCTCTACCTTC